Given below is one T cell receptor beta chain in context. The antigen is not known. The sample originates from a study of T cell repertoires in cytomegalovirus infection. In the study overall: CMV infection plus the matching HLA type was flagged by public TCR beta signatures. Study-level findings and limits: Of the TCR beta families, the public ones yielded a cumulative frequency that identified carriers of CMV plus the relevant HLA. There were HLA-C-restricted CMV-specific TCR beta clonotypes dominating the ex vivo response.

TCRdb redid the calling of the reads with MiXCR, one entry per CDR3 protein. The data hold some 300,000 distinct CDR3 sequences, with 15% to 20% observed a single time. Trimming removed 1 base from V and 4 bases from J, with 7 bases in between. CDR1 is DFQATT and CDR2 is SNEGSKA in the germline V gene (reference sequence). There are 13 residues in the CDR3. Sample: PBMCs. This TCR came from a human donor in good health (CMV status not recorded). Some clones in this sample may be carry-over from other donors' samples. The rearrangement joins TRBV20-1 to TRBJ2-2; D call uncertain. This chain's CDR3 is CSARVGFTGELFF. In DNA form, the CDR3 reads TGCAGTGCTAGAGTAGGGTTCACCGGGGAGCTGTTTTTT.